This T cell receptor beta chain was recovered during a study of lymphopenia after photon versus proton radiotherapy. Points from the study as a whole: Under photons, naive T cells and diversity fell while effector/memory populations rose. Post-nadir diversity loss with photons came from oligoclonal expansion, particularly CD8+ Temra cells. Survival link was tested only in deceased patients; proton benefit remains a possibility. A bigger post-nadir fall in TCR diversity correlated inversely with survival time in deceased patients.

Notes on this clone: No antigen is known for it.

Generated by immunoSEQ multiplex PCR, the TCRdb table keeps only in-frame clones and is missing some. The table records approximately 20,000 clones, 75% to 95% of them present only once. The ends lost 0 bases at V and 6 bases at J; junction bases unmatched: 9. Germline V lookup: CDR1 SGHRS, CDR2 YFSETQ. The CDR3 runs 16 residues. The material sequenced was peripheral blood, taken from a patient treated with photon-based radiotherapy. This TCR came from a man aged 60 to 75 with pancreatic cancer. The chain recombines TRBV5-1 with TRBJ1-2; 9 bases map to TRBD1. CDR3 protein: CASSLARTGVPNGYTF. The CDR3 nucleotides are TGCGCCAGCAGCTTGGCCCGGACAGGGGTCCCTAATGGCTACACCTTC.